This TCR beta chain was observed in a study of OX40 agonist ivuxolimab in advanced cancers. The V gene's germline CDR1 is SNHLY and CDR2 FYNNEI. The CDR3 extends over 14 amino acids. V was clipped by 3 bases and J by 4 bases, with 12 bases between them. Some clones are missing from TCRdb's copy, which holds only in-frame ones; the method was immunoSEQ multiplex PCR. This repertoire shows approximately 130,000 clones, approximately 90% found once; its top ten account for 0.9% to 1.2%. V and J are TRBV2 and TRBJ1-1; perhaps TRBD1 as D (6 bases). This clonotype originated in an adult with an advanced solid tumor such as melanoma, head and neck, liver or kidney cancer. The sample in question was CD4+ or CD8+ T cells sorted from blood, obtained in a trial of the OX40 agonist ivuxolimab. The CDR3 bases are TGTGCCAGCAGTGACGGCAGGGGTGTCACTGAAGCTTTCTTT. Translating gives CASSDGRGVTEAFF.